This T cell receptor (beta chain) emerged from a study of neurological immune-mediated disorders. 5'RACE employing 10-nucleotide random UMIs yielded the cDNA. Per sequencing run, 15-18 subjects together gave over 160 million TCR-beta sequences. One entry per CDR3 protein results from TCRdb running MiXCR on the 5' RACE reads. The table lists around 76,000 distinct CDR3 sequences, approximately 10% of them singletons. Whole-study findings and limits: Multiple sclerosis, the disease with the least TCR clonal expansion, fell below healthy controls, whereas HTLV-1-associated myelopathy showed the most.

The CDR3 extends over 16 amino acids. The germline V gene has CDR1 MRHNA and CDR2 SNTAGT. J gave up 4 bases and V 6 bases, and 7 bases lay outside the gene matches. The time point is: longitudinal time-point 1 (baseline). Libraries used 2 million unsorted PBMCs kept frozen in RNAlater. At least ten counts were recorded for this clonotype. The antigen is unknown. The chain carries TRBV6-4 and TRBJ2-2, with 11 nucleotides matching TRBD2. The sequencing sample was made of PBMCs. The TCR sequence derives from a man under 40 in good health. As DNA, the CDR3 is TGTGCCAGCAGCCCTACTAGCGGGAGAGGCACCGGGGAGCTGTTTTTT. It codes for CASSPTSGRGTGELFF.